This T cell receptor (beta chain) is drawn from a study of CXCR3-negative and CXCR3-positive naive CD8 T cells. Study as a whole: About 135 million TRB reads in total, about 1.5 +/- 0.3 million per library.

Notes on the study in general: Between one naive subset and the other, surface CD5 was comparable, and TCR strength was inferred from TRB CDR3 properties.

With regard to this clonotype: Its antigen remains unknown.

Those CD8+ T cells considered naive were CD45RO-CCR7+CD27+CD95-. Carrying UMI labels, the TRB cDNA libraries were prepared through 5' RACE. TCRdb re-called the 5' RACE reads, yielding one record per CDR3 amino acid sequence without DNA. Found here are some 61,000 distinct CDR3 sequences; the top ten clones hold around 4%. Looked up from germline, CDR1 is SGHVS and CDR2 is FNYEAQ. The CDR3 sequence is 16 residues long. The chain links TRBV7-6 to TRBJ1-1. Source material: naive CXCR3- CD8+ T cells from blood. Subset given: CD45RO-CCR7+CD27+CD95- naive CD8+ T cells lacking CXCR3 (TNR3-). This receptor was identified in a human donor in good health. Some clones in this sample may be carry-over from other donors' samples. CDR3 region: CASSLGKAPGNTEAFF.